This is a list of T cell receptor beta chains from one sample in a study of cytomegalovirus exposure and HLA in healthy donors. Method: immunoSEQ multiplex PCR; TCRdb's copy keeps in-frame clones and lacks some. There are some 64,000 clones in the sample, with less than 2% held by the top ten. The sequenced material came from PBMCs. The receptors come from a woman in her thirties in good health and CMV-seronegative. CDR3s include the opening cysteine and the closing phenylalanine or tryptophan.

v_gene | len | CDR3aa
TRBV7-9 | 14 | CASSLAQGPWEQYF
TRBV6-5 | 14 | CASSYSTSPGELFF
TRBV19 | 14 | CASSTQGLAGEQYF
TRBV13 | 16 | CASSLAGDRRTGELFF
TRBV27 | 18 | CASSLLFRLAGGAGELFF
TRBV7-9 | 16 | CASSLGTALEGYGYTF
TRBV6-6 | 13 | CASSTDMNTEAFF
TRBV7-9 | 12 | CASTGGYEKLFF
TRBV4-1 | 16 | CASSHRQGGGNQPQHF
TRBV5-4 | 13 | CASSLWTAQTQYF
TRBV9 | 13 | CASSAHDQETQYF
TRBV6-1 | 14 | CASRTTGDTTEAFF
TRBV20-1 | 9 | CSAHQPDFF
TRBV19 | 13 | CASSSGQGYGYTF
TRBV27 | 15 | CASTPRGTAQETQYF
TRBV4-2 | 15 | CASSPIAGDSYEQYF
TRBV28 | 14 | CASSLESSGNTIYF
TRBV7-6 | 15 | CASSRTGTGDYEQYF
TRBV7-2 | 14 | CASSSPGQGTKQYF
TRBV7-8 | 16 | CASSQKSLAASYEQYF
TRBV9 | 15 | CASSVGGYSGNTIYF
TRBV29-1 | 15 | CSVEDQRTGNYEQYF